This T cell receptor beta chain was sequenced for a study of cytomegalovirus exposure and HLA in healthy donors. Primers: 60 Vbeta forward and 13 Jbeta reverse. Generated by immunoSEQ multiplex PCR, the TCRdb table keeps only in-frame clones and is missing some. The table records 110,000 or so clones, 65% to 80% of them present only once. V shed 1 base and J shed 4 bases, with 7 bases lying between them. This CDR3 has 13 residues. Germline V gene sequence: CDR1 SGHTA, CDR2 FQGTGA. This sequence joins TRBV7-3 and TRBJ1-1; tentative D call: TRBD1 (6 bases). This sequence was found in a middle-aged woman in good health and CMV-seropositive. Sequenced input: PBMCs. CDR3 sequence: CASSLNRATEAFF. In DNA form, the CDR3 reads TGTGCCAGCAGCTTAAACAGGGCCACTGAAGCTTTCTTT.